The T cell receptor beta chain described here comes from a study of chemoradiotherapy in HPV16-positive cancers. V lost 8 bases, J lost 4 bases, and 10 bases stayed unmatched. The germline CDR1 and CDR2 sequences are SGHVS and FQNEAQ. The CDR3 has 15 residues. Samples were taken several times over chemoradiotherapy. Sequenced by immunoSEQ multiplex PCR; TCRdb stores in-frame clones only, minus some. The sample has about 29,000 clones, around 93% seen once; the top ten hold 22%. Sequenced here: blood, sampled from a patient who underwent chemoradiotherapy. This TCR was recovered from a human donor with HPV-associated anogenital cancer. This chain joins TRBV7-8 and TRBJ2-2; TRBD1 matches 7 bases. The CDR3 DNA reads as TGTGCCAGCCGTAGGGACAGCCAGTCCACCGGGGAGCTGTTTTTT. The encoded protein is CASRRDSQSTGELFF.